The TCR beta chain described here comes from a study of CD8+ T cells in alopecia areata (dated by TCRdb to the late 2010s). At the level of the whole study: To study T cell clonal expansion in alopecia areata, the researchers applied high-throughput TCRbeta sequencing to both the C3H/HeJ mouse model and human patients. In humans, TCRbeta sequencing was performed on scalp tissue and on sorted CD4+ and CD8+ peripheral blood T cells from healthy controls and from patients with patchy or totalis/universalis alopecia areata. Clonality in the scalp was compared among normal scalp (n=4), patchy alopecia areata scalp (n=8), and alopecia totalis/universalis scalp (n=8). The RNA source kit depended on sample type: the PAXgene miRNA kit for fixed scalp, the miRNeasy kit for PBMCs, and the RNeasy kit for mouse skin. Amplification of TCRbeta CDR3 regions was done by immunoSEQ multiplex PCR using 35 Vbeta forward primers and 13 Jbeta reverse primers. What the study reported, not specific to this receptor: Unlike mouse skin, where gammadelta T cells dominate, normal human skin contains resident alphabeta T cells that get sequenced too, which complicates analysis of the scalp TCR repertoire. Compared with normal scalp, lesional scalp had higher clonality and more expanded CD8+ clones, particularly in alopecia totalis/universalis, a pattern that suggests antigenic drive. Shared TCR sequences between patients were less evident than in mice, which may be partly attributable to HLA diversity in the patient population.

To note about this clone: There is no known antigen for this receptor. The junction departs from germline at one end; a sequencing error may be responsible.

PBMCs were separated by density centrifugation and stained for CD3, CD4 and CD8, after which CD4+ and CD8+ T cells were sorted on a FACSAria. Scalp biopsies and blood samples were provided by unaffected controls. The library was prepared using the immunoSEQ multiplex PCR assay. For TCR sequencing, RNA was extracted from every sample and reverse transcribed into cDNA to serve as template. SuperScript III was used for first-strand cDNA synthesis, primed with a 2:1 mix of oligo-dT and random hexamers. A synthetic immune receptor repertoire was used to measure amplification bias, and any remaining bias was corrected computationally. As for the authors' bioinformatics: Raw reads were preprocessed to remove errors, and CDR3 was defined by IMGT conventions from the conserved cysteine to phenylalanine. Clonality was calculated as 1 minus Shannon entropy normalized by log2 of the number of productive unique TCRs. CD4 or CD8 identity of scalp clones was inferred by cross-referencing scalp TCRbeta sequences with sorted blood CD4 and CD8 repertoires. TCRdb took this table from immuneACCESS and kept in-frame rearrangements with V and J called. Such tables lack part of the clones; where checked against another copy, unresolved V genes explain under half of the gap, and the rest is unexplained. Clonal size and the V and J genes are those of that table, whereas D and trimming came from the DNA. The sample has some 160,000 clones on record, less than 65% of them singletons. The ten largest clones represent 35% to 45% of the sample.

The CDR3 runs 13 residues from the cysteine to the phenylalanine. Left in the record is the CDR3 DNA by itself, 39 bases read in frame from the first base. The CDR1 and CDR2 encoded by the germline V gene (reference sequence) are GTSNPN and SVGIG. The receptor was derived from a human donor in good health. The chain is assembled from TRBV30 and TRBJ2-5; TRBD2 might be the D gene, on 5 matching bases. Sequencing was done on a sample of CD8+ T cells sorted from blood. The CDR3 protein: CARSDGNQETQYF. In nucleotides, the sequence is TGTGCCCGGAGCGACGGGAACCAAGAGACCCAGTACTTC.